This passage covers 10 T cell receptor beta chains from one sample sequenced in a study of cytomegalovirus exposure and HLA in healthy donors. Amplification used 60 Vbeta primers and 13 Jbeta primers. Repertoires were generated with immunoSEQ multiplex PCR, while TCRdb's copy carries only in-frame clones and drops some. The sample shows around 140,000 clones, almost 85% of them seen only once. Sequencing used PBMCs. These receptors were obtained from a woman aged 55-70 years in good health and CMV-seropositive.

This sequence joins TRBV11-2 and TRBJ2-2, with 7 bases fitting TRBD1. Germline V lookup: CDR1 SGHAT, CDR2 FQNNGV. After removal of 6 bases from V and 6 bases from J, the junction contained 13 bases not matched to a gene. The CDR3 has 16 residues. The CDR3 coding sequence is TGTGCCAGCAGGGCTCCCCGGGACAGTGTCCCCGGGGAGCTGTTTTTT. The encoded protein is CASRAPRDSVPGELFF.

The chain employs TRBV18 and TRBJ2-4; 14 bases match TRBD2. This CDR3 contains 17 residues. CDR1 and CDR2 (germline): KGHSH, LQKENI. J lost 3 bases, V lost 4 bases, and 5 bases had no gene match. The CDR3 sequence: CASSQGLAGEGKNIQYF. CDR3 nucleotide sequence: TGTGCCAGCTCACAGGGACTAGCGGGAGAAGGCAAAAACATTCAGTACTTC.

V and J are TRBV7-9 and TRBJ2-7; TRBD2 matches 9 bases. V lost 10 bases and J lost 3; bases outside the gene matches: 25. This CDR3 comprises 19 residues. CDR1 and CDR2 (germline): SEHNR, FQNEAQ (reference sequence). This CDR3 reads CATSERGGRWASGNYEQYF. The CDR3 DNA reads TGTGCCACCTCCGAGAGGGGGGGGCGCTGGGCTAGCGGGAACTACGAGCAGTACTTC.

The genes are TRBV5-6 and TRBJ2-5; a weak D match, TRBD1 (6 bases). The V and J ends lost 0 bases and 6 bases respectively, with 12 bases between them. CDR3 size: 14 residues. The germline gives CDR1 SGHDT, CDR2 YYEEEE. The CDR3 DNA reads as TGTGCCAGCAGCTTGGGCCAGGGGCGGAAGACCCAGTACTTC. Its translation: CASSLGQGRKTQYF.

This sequence joins TRBV13 and TRBJ1-4, with D tentatively TRBD1 (6 bases). Germline V gene data show CDR1 as PRHDT and CDR2 as FYEKMQ (reference sequence). The CDR3 has 17 residues. V was clipped by 4 bases and J by 3 bases, with 18 bases between them. CDR3 sequence: CASSSGQLGSSNEKLFF. The DNA for the CDR3 is TGTGCCAGCAGCTCCGGACAGTTAGGGAGCTCTAATGAAAAACTGTTTTTT.

V and J are TRBV28 and TRBJ2-1; 7 bases are shared with TRBD1. Trimming at V came to 3 bases and at J to 2 bases, leaving 4 bases not matched to a gene. Germline V lookup: CDR1 MDHEN, CDR2 SYDVKM. This CDR3 region has 15 residues. CDR3 amino acids: CASSFSGQPYNEQFF. In DNA, the CDR3 is TGTGCCAGCAGTTTCTCGGGACAGCCCTACAATGAGCAGTTCTTC.

The rearrangement links TRBV5-8 to TRBJ2-5, with TRBD2 as a possible D gene (5 bases). Trimming pared 0 bases from V and 6 bases from J, leaving 21 bases between. This CDR3 has 17 amino acids. Germline CDR1 and CDR2: SGHTS and YDEGEE. The CDR3 nucleotides are TGTGCCAGCAGCTTGGCCTTGCGGCGACCCCGAGGGAAGACCCAGTACTTC. Protein product: CASSLALRRPRGKTQYF. The whole variable domain, filled in from reference TRBV5-8 and TRBJ2-5, reads EAGVTQSPTHLIKTRGQQATLRCSPISGHTSVYWYQQALGLGLQFLLWYDEGEERNRGNFPPRFSGRQFPNYSSELNVNALELEDSALYLCASSLALRRPRGKTQYFGPGTRLLVL.

The chain carries TRBV29-1 and TRBJ2-7; D is unresolved. This CDR3 spans 13 amino acids. V lost 7 bases and J lost 0, with 13 bases in between. Germline V gene lookup returns CDR1 SQVTM and CDR2 ANQGSEA. The DNA of the CDR3 is TGCAGCGCGTTGACAAGCAACTCCTACGAGCAGTACTTC. It yields the protein CSALTSNSYEQYF.

CDR3 in DNA: TGTGCCAGCAGTGAGGGGCATCTCCCGTCCTACGAGCAGTACTTC. Encoded protein: CASSEGHLPSYEQYF. The gene calls are TRBV2 and TRBJ2-5; D perhaps matches TRBD1 (5 bases). Matching the DNA end better, TRBJ2-7 makes the J call doubtful. Germline lookup yields CDR1 SNHLY and CDR2 FYNNEI. The CDR3 has 15 amino acids.

This CDR3 reads CASSPQGQGSISNQPQHF. The CDR3 DNA reads as TGTGCCAGCTCACCACAGGGACAGGGGAGCATTAGCAATCAGCCCCAGCATTTT. This chain uses TRBV18 with TRBJ1-5; TRBD1 matches 10 bases. With 1 base clipped from V and 0 bases from J, the junction kept 6 bases outside the gene matches. The CDR3 is 18 amino acids. CDR1 and CDR2 (germline): KGHSH, LQKENI.